The entry below gives a single T cell receptor (beta chain) sequence along with its context. Its antigen is still unknown. The PCR employed 60 Vbeta primers together with 13 Jbeta primers. The assay was immunoSEQ multiplex PCR, and TCRdb's table has in-frame clones only and misses some. The repertoire has roughly 120,000 clones, 76% of them found once; the top ten carry roughly 13%. The entry originates in a study of cytomegalovirus exposure and HLA in healthy donors. CDR1 MDHEN and CDR2 SYDVKM come from the germline V gene. The CDR3 spans 14 residues. J was trimmed by 0 bases and V by 4 bases; bases with no gene match: 1. Study-wide results and caveats: Analysis was performed later, and it showed HLA-associated TCR beta chains to be more clonally expanded than equally common others. Later analysis suggested links between common viral pathogens and several top significant clusters.

V is TRBV28 and J is TRBJ2-7; 9 positions agree with TRBD1. This TCR was sampled from a man aged 25-40 years in good health and CMV-seropositive. Sequenced material: PBMCs. In DNA, the CDR3 is TGTGCCAGCAGTTCGACAGGGGGCTCCTACGAGCAGTACTTC. Translating it yields CASSSTGGSYEQYF.